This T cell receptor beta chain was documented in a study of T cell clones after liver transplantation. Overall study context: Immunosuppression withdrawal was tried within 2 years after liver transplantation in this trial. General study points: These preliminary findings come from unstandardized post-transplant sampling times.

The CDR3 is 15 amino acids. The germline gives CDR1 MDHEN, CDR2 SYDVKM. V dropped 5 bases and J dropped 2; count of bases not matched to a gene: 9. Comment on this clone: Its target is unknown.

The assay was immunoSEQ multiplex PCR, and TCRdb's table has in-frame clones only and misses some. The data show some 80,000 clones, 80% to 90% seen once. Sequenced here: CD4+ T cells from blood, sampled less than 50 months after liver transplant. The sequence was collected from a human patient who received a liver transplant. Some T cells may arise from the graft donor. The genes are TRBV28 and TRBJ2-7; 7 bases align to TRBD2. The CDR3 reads CASSKTSRAAYEQYF. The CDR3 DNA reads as TGTGCCAGCAGTAAGACTAGCCGAGCCGCCTACGAGCAGTACTTC.